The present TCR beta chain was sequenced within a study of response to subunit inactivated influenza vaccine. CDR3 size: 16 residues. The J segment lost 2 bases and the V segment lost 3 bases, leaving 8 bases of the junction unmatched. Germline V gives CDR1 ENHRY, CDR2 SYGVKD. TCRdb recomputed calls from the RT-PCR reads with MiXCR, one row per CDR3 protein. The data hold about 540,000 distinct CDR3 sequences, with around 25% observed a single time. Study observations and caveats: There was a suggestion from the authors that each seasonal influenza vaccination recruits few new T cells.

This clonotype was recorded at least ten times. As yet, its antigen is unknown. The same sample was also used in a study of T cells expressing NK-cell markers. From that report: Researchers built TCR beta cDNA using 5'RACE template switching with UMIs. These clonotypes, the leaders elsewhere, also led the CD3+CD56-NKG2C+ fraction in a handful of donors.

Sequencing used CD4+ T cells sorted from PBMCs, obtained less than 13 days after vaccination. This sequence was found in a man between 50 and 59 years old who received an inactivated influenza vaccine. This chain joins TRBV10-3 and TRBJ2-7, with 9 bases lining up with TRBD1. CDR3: CAISDSPRDRAYEQYF. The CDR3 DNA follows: TGTGCCATCAGTGATTCACCGAGGGACAGGGCCTACGAGCAGTACTTC.